A selection of T cell receptor beta chains follows, all from one sample in a study of shared clonotypes between healthy human individuals. This table comes from immunoSEQ multiplex PCR, and its TCRdb copy is limited to in-frame clones, with some not included. This repertoire shows a few million clones, around 94% found once; its top ten account for around 0.15%. The sample comprised naive CD4+ T cells sorted from blood. Receptor source: a man aged 18 to 30 in good health. CDR3s include the opening cysteine and the closing phenylalanine or tryptophan. The D gene is left open where the match is weak. Some rows have no size entry. The others give once, few or many, or a class for an expanded clone.

clone_size: .; j_call: TRBJ1-4; v_call: TRBV11-2; d_call: TRBD1; cdr3_nt: TGTGCCAGCAGCAGACAGGGGCCCCCTGAAAAACTGTTTTTT; cdr3_aa: CASSRQGPPEKLFF
clone_size: .; j_call: TRBJ2-3; v_call: TRBV13; d_call: .; cdr3_nt: TGTGCCAGCAGCTCCCCCACAGATACGCAGTATTTT; cdr3_aa: CASSSPTDTQYF
clone_size: .; j_call: TRBJ2-7; v_call: TRBV19; d_call: TRBD1; cdr3_nt: TGTGCCAGTAGTATAGCGTCCGGGACAGCCTACGAGCAGTACTTC; cdr3_aa: CASSIASGTAYEQYF
clone_size: .; j_call: TRBJ2-2; v_call: TRBV19; d_call: .; cdr3_nt: TGTGCCACCACGGGGACCCTGAACACCGGGGAGCTGTTTTTT; cdr3_aa: CATTGTLNTGELFF
clone_size: .; j_call: TRBJ2-7; v_call: TRBV11-2; d_call: .; cdr3_nt: TGTGCCAGCAGCTTAGGAAGGTTGTACGAGCAGTACTTC; cdr3_aa: CASSLGRLYEQYF
clone_size: .; j_call: TRBJ2-5; v_call: TRBV5-4; d_call: TRBD2; cdr3_nt: TGTGCCAGCAGCTCTGGGACTAGCGGGGGGACCCAGTACTTC; cdr3_aa: CASSSGTSGGTQYF
clone_size: .; j_call: TRBJ1-2; v_call: TRBV11-2; d_call: .; cdr3_nt: TGTGCCAGCAGCTTAGGCAGCTTCTATGGCTACACCTTC; cdr3_aa: CASSLGSFYGYTF
clone_size: .; j_call: TRBJ2-7; v_call: TRBV7-2; d_call: .; cdr3_nt: TGTGCCAGCAGCTTAAGAAATTCCTACGAGCAGTACTTC; cdr3_aa: CASSLRNSYEQYF
clone_size: .; j_call: TRBJ1-2; v_call: TRBV10-3; d_call: .; cdr3_nt: TGTGCCATCAGTGTATCAATGTCCACTACAGGGAAAAATGGCTACACCTTC; cdr3_aa: CAISVSMSTTGKNGYTF
clone_size: .; j_call: TRBJ2-5; v_call: TRBV5-1; d_call: .; cdr3_nt: TGCGCCAGCAAAGGAATAGAGACCCAGTACTTC; cdr3_aa: CASKGIETQYF
clone_size: .; j_call: TRBJ2-4; v_call: TRBV4-1; d_call: .; cdr3_nt: TGCGCCAGCAGCCGGGATCTACCGGCCAAAAACATTCAGTACTTC; cdr3_aa: CASSRDLPAKNIQYF
clone_size: .; j_call: TRBJ2-3; v_call: TRBV9; d_call: TRBD2; cdr3_nt: TGTGCCAGCAGCGTAGTCGGTAGCGGGGGGCCTAGCACAGATACGCAGTATTTT; cdr3_aa: CASSVVGSGGPSTDTQYF
clone_size: .; j_call: TRBJ1-1; v_call: TRBV28; d_call: .; cdr3_nt: TGTGCCAGCAGTCCGCCGTCCGGGATGAACACTGAAGCTTTCTTT; cdr3_aa: CASSPPSGMNTEAFF
clone_size: .; j_call: TRBJ2-1; v_call: TRBV11-2; d_call: .; cdr3_nt: TGTGCCAGCAGCTTAGCCGGCAGTTCCTACAATGAGCAGTTCTTC; cdr3_aa: CASSLAGSSYNEQFF
clone_size: few; j_call: TRBJ1-2; v_call: TRBV2; d_call: .; cdr3_nt: TGTGCCAGCAGTGAGGACGCAGCCCTACGGGGCTACACCTTC; cdr3_aa: CASSEDAALRGYTF
clone_size: .; j_call: TRBJ2-2; v_call: TRBV7-3; d_call: .; cdr3_nt: TGTGCCAGCAGCTCGGGGATTACCGGGGAGCTGTTTTTT; cdr3_aa: CASSSGITGELFF
clone_size: .; j_call: TRBJ2-7; v_call: TRBV7-9; d_call: .; cdr3_nt: TGTGCCAGCAGCTTATTCATCGCCCCAGGGGAATCCTACGAGCAGTACTTC; cdr3_aa: CASSLFIAPGESYEQYF